This is a list of T cell receptor beta chains from one sample in a study of low-dose radiotherapy and immunotherapy resistance in tumors. TCRdb redid the calling of the reads with MiXCR, one entry per CDR3 protein. The repertoire holds roughly 76,000 distinct CDR3 sequences, with 15% to 20% as singletons. This specimen consisted of PBMCs, obtained before treatment. The receptor set was obtained from a male donor with prostate cancer. CDR3s include the opening cysteine and the closing phenylalanine or tryptophan. The D gene is left open where the match is weak. The listing skips clone size in some rows; elsewhere it reads once, few, many or a size class.

d_call	j_call	v_call	clone_size	cdr3_aa	cdr3_nt
.	TRBJ2-7	TRBV7-2	.	CASSLVGQNYEQYF	TGTGCCAGCAGCTTAGTGGGACAAAACTACGAGCAGTACTTC
TRBD2	TRBJ2-3	TRBV7-9	many	CASSRGSGLAEVSTDTQYF	TGTGCCAGCAGCCGAGGGTCGGGACTAGCGGAGGTTAGCACAGATACGCAGTATTTT
.	TRBJ2-1	TRBV20-1	many	CSARDPWTRGNEQFF	TGCAGTGCTAGAGATCCTTGGACGAGGGGGAATGAGCAGTTCTTC
.	TRBJ2-5	TRBV28	.	CASRTDRGGETQYF	TGTGCCAGCAGAACCGACCGGGGTGGAGAGACCCAGTACTTC
TRBD2	TRBJ2-1	TRBV28	many	CASRGLAGVYNEQFF	TGTGCCAGCAGGGGACTAGCGGGAGTCTACAATGAGCAGTTCTTC
.	TRBJ2-7	TRBV5-5	once	CASSWRGDYEQYF	TGTGCCAGCAGCTGGAGAGGGGACTACGAGCAGTACTTC
.	TRBJ2-7	TRBV6-6	once	CASSYSRDNPYEQYF	TGTGCCAGCAGTTACTCCAGGGACAACCCCTACGAGCAGTACTTC
TRBD1	TRBJ1-2	TRBV12-3/TRBV12-4	many	CASRITGGATTGYGYTF	TGTGCCAGCAGAATCACAGGGGGCGCGACGACCGGCTATGGCTACACCTTC
.	TRBJ2-7	TRBV28	many	CASSLGGSGGLYEQYF	TGTGCCAGCAGTCTAGGGGGGTCTGGGGGGCTCTACGAGCAGTACTTC
.	TRBJ1-5	TRBV28	few	CASSLVGLGEVGNQPQHF	TGTGCCAGCAGTTTAGTCGGTCTTGGGGAAGTCGGCAATCAGCCCCAGCATTTT
.	TRBJ2-5	TRBV6-2/TRBV6-3	once	CASSPRLETQYF	TGTGCCAGCAGTCCCAGGTTGGAGACCCAGTACTTC
.	TRBJ1-5	TRBV11-2	.	CASSLSLGSNQPQHF	TGTGCCAGCAGCTTATCACTGGGAAGCAATCAGCCCCAGCATTTT
.	TRBJ2-5	TRBV27	.	CASRTVGGTQYF	TGTGCCAGCAGAACCGTGGGGGGGACCCAGTACTTC
TRBD2	TRBJ2-1	TRBV14	many	CASSQFFGTSGNNEQFF	TGTGCCAGCAGCCAATTCTTCGGGACTAGCGGCAACAATGAGCAGTTCTTC
TRBD2	TRBJ2-7	TRBV11-2	many	CASAGGGSDRFEQYF	TGTGCCAGCGCCGGGGGGGGTTCCGACAGGTTCGAGCAGTACTTC
TRBD1	TRBJ1-5	TRBV6-8	many	CASSDRDRGFGNQPQHF	TGTGCCAGCAGTGACCGGGACAGGGGGTTTGGCAATCAGCCCCAGCATTTT
TRBD2	TRBJ2-1	TRBV20-1	.	CSARASGSGLSYNEQFF	TGCAGTGCTAGAGCTAGCGGGAGTGGTTTGAGCTACAATGAGCAGTTCTTC
.	TRBJ2-7	TRBV7-9	many	CASSQGQWEQYF	TGTGCCAGCAGCCAAGGACAGTGGGAGCAGTACTTC
TRBD1	TRBJ2-1	TRBV25-1	many	CASSDSGTGGRNEQFF	TGTGCCAGCAGTGACTCCGGGACAGGAGGACGCAATGAGCAGTTCTTC
.	TRBJ1-2	TRBV7-9	many	CASSFARGTPNYGYTF	TGTGCCAGCAGCTTTGCACGGGGGACACCTAACTATGGCTACACCTTC
.	TRBJ2-3	TRBV3-1	many	CASSDDSKHFQITQYF	TGTGCCAGCAGCGACGACAGCAAACACTTCCAGATAACGCAGTATTTT
TRBD2	TRBJ2-5	TRBV5-1	.	CASSLAGGPRETQYF	TGCGCCAGCAGCTTGGCGGGAGGGCCGAGGGAGACCCAGTACTTC
TRBD2	TRBJ2-7	TRBV7-3	many	CASSITSGDYEQYF	TGTGCCAGCAGCATCACTAGCGGGGACTACGAGCAGTACTTC